Listed below are T cell receptor beta chains from one sample, sequenced in a study of T cell responses to AZD1222 COVID-19 vaccine. Clones were read by immunoSEQ multiplex PCR, and TCRdb kept only the in-frame ones, dropping some. Of 83,000 or so clones in the sample, approximately 89% were seen once. Here the sequenced sample was peripheral blood, taken 28 days after the second AZD1222 dose. These TCRs come from an adult who received the AZD1222 COVID-19 vaccine. Each CDR3 is given with its conserved first and last residue. D genes are given only for firm matches. Clone size is given for some rows only: seen once, a few or many times, or a class if the clone is expanded.

clone size,D gene,V gene,J gene,CDR3 DNA,CDR3 protein
.,.,TRBV7-9,TRBJ1-2,TGTGCCAGCAGCTTAAAACAGCGTGGCTACACCTTC,CASSLKQRGYTF
.,.,TRBV4-1,TRBJ1-4,TGCGCCAGCAGCCGAGAACGTGGTACTAATGAAAAACTGTTTTTT,CASSRERGTNEKLFF
.,TRBD2,TRBV5-4,TRBJ2-5,TGTGCCAGCAGCAAGGGACTAGCGGGACAAGAGACCCAGTACTTC,CASSKGLAGQETQYF
.,.,TRBV3-1/TRBV3-2,TRBJ1-2,TGTGCCAGCAGCCCTCTGGGGGCCGGCTATGGCTACACCTTC,CASSPLGAGYGYTF
once,.,TRBV5-5,TRBJ1-4,TGTGCCAGCAGCTTGGGATATGCCGGTGGTGGTAATGAAAAACTGTTTTTT,CASSLGYAGGGNEKLFF
.,TRBD1,TRBV5-4,TRBJ2-2,TGTGCCAGCAGCCCCGGGGGACGGACAGGGGGGTTCAACACCGGGGAGCTGTTTTTT,CASSPGGRTGGFNTGELFF
.,TRBD1,TRBV2,TRBJ1-4,TGTGCCAGCAGTCGTATGACAGGGGATAATGAAAAACTGTTTTTT,CASSRMTGDNEKLFF
once,TRBD1,TRBV28,TRBJ2-2,TGTGCCAGCAGTTTAGGGACAGTGGGCACCGGGGAGCTGTTTTTT,CASSLGTVGTGELFF
.,.,TRBV11-2,TRBJ2-1,TGTGCCAGCAGCCCTAATCGGGATGAGCAGTTCTTC,CASSPNRDEQFF
.,TRBD2,TRBV30,TRBJ2-7,TGTGCCTTGAAACCGACTAGCGGGAGCCTGTACGAGCAGTACTTC,CALKPTSGSLYEQYF
.,.,TRBV28,TRBJ2-7,TGTGCCAGCAGCTACTTTTACGAGCAGTACTTC,CASSYFYEQYF
.,TRBD1,TRBV14,TRBJ2-1,TGTGCCAGCAGCCAACGGACAGGGGCCGGTACCTACAATGAGCAGTTCTTC,CASSQRTGAGTYNEQFF
.,TRBD1,TRBV5-5,TRBJ2-3,TGTGCCAGCAGCCGGACAGGGGCTAGCACAGATACGCAGTATTTT,CASSRTGASTDTQYF
.,.,TRBV7-8,TRBJ1-1,TGTGCCAGCAGCTTAGGGCGGAACCTTGAAGCTTTCTTT,CASSLGRNLEAFF
once,TRBD2,TRBV30,TRBJ2-1,TGTGCCTGGAGGGTAACGGGGAGGGTCAACAATGAGCAGTTCTTC,CAWRVTGRVNNEQFF
.,.,TRBV7-9,TRBJ2-2,TGTGCCAGCAGCGAAATGGGACATTCGAACACCGGGGAGCTGTTTTTT,CASSEMGHSNTGELFF
.,.,TRBV9,TRBJ2-3,TGTGCCATCCCGGCCCCGTTTGCGAGTTCTAGCACAGATACGCAGTATTTT,CAIPAPFASSSTDTQYF
once,.,TRBV7-9,TRBJ2-7,TGTGCCAGCAGCCCGGCGGCAGAGTCCTACGAGCAGTACTTC,CASSPAAESYEQYF
.,.,TRBV6-5,TRBJ1-5,TGTGCCACCGAGTATCCGGGGGGAGTAGGTCAGCCCCAGCATTTT,CATEYPGGVGQPQHF
.,.,TRBV28,TRBJ2-7,TGTGCCAGCAGTTTAAACGGGGCGACTTCCTACGAGCAGTACTTC,CASSLNGATSYEQYF
.,TRBD2,TRBV11-2,TRBJ2-4,TGTGCCAGCAGCCCCGAAAGCGGGAGAAACATTCAGTACTTC,CASSPESGRNIQYF
once,.,TRBV19,TRBJ2-7,TGTGCCAGTAGCCTCAGCCACACCTCCTACGAGCAGTACTTC,CASSLSHTSYEQYF
.,TRBD1,TRBV7-9,TRBJ2-5,TGTGCCAGCAGCTTAACCACAGGGGAAGAGACCCAGTACTTC,CASSLTTGEETQYF
.,.,TRBV19,TRBJ2-6,TGTGCCAGTAGAAGAGGGGCGTCTGGGGCCAACGTCCTGACTTTC,CASRRGASGANVLTF
.,TRBD2,TRBV4-1,TRBJ2-7,TGCGCCAGCAGCCAAGATTCGGGGGGTACCTACGAGCAGTACTTC,CASSQDSGGTYEQYF
.,.,TRBV5-1,TRBJ2-7,TGCGCCAGCAGCTTGGGGGACTTTGGCGAGCAGTACTTC,CASSLGDFGEQYF
.,TRBD1,TRBV9,TRBJ2-1,TGTGCCAGCAGCGTAGGTAACAGGGGCTACAATGAGCAGTTCTTC,CASSVGNRGYNEQFF